This is a list of T cell receptor beta chains from one sample in a study of shared clonotypes between healthy human individuals. Produced via immunoSEQ multiplex PCR; TCRdb's table is partial and in-frame only. The profile covers approximately 1,500,000 clones, with approximately 96% appearing a single time and 1.2% taken by the ten largest. Sequencing was performed on naive CD4+ T cells sorted from blood. Receptor source: a man in his thirties or forties in good health. Both conserved end residues are part of each CDR3. Fields, in order: CDR3 DNA, CDR3 protein, V gene, D gene, J gene, clone size. A D gene is named only where the DNA matches it firmly. The size of a clone is reported for some rows only, either as once, few or many, or as a class for expanded clones.

CDR3nt: TGTGCCAGCAGGGCCGATGGGGGCGGCTCCTACAATGAGCAGTTCTTC
CDR3aa: CASRADGGGSYNEQFF
v_gene: TRBV5-4
d_gene: .
j_gene: TRBJ2-1
abundance: .

CDR3nt: TGTGCTAGCAGCTCAGGACTAGCGAGCGAGACCCAGTACTTC
CDR3aa: CASSSGLASETQYF
v_gene: TRBV7-7
d_gene: TRBD2
j_gene: TRBJ2-5
abundance: .

CDR3nt: TGTGCCAGCAGTACTCTTGGAAGACGGTTAGACTCCTACGAGCAGTACTTC
CDR3aa: CASSTLGRRLDSYEQYF
v_gene: TRBV28
d_gene: .
j_gene: TRBJ2-7
abundance: .

CDR3nt: TGTGCCAGCAGCCCTTCTTTGAGTATCAGCAATGAGCAGTTCTTC
CDR3aa: CASSPSLSISNEQFF
v_gene: TRBV7-6
d_gene: .
j_gene: TRBJ2-1
abundance: .

CDR3nt: TGTGCTAGTGGTTTGGTAGCAGGGGCTAGCGGGAGGCCGAGCTCCTACAATGAGCAGTTCTTC
CDR3aa: CASGLVAGASGRPSSYNEQFF
v_gene: TRBV12-5
d_gene: TRBD2
j_gene: TRBJ2-1
abundance: .

CDR3nt: TGTGCCTGGGTCCCGCTAACGGGACTAGCGGCTTACGAGCAGTACTTC
CDR3aa: CAWVPLTGLAAYEQYF
v_gene: TRBV30
d_gene: TRBD2
j_gene: TRBJ2-7
abundance: .

CDR3nt: TGTGCCAGCAGCCCAGCGTCCGGGGGGCGACAGCCCCAGCATTTT
CDR3aa: CASSPASGGRQPQHF
v_gene: TRBV7-2
d_gene: .
j_gene: TRBJ1-5
abundance: .

CDR3nt: TGTGCCAGCAGTTTAGGGAAGCCCGGGGAGCTGTTTTTT
CDR3aa: CASSLGKPGELFF
v_gene: TRBV28
d_gene: .
j_gene: TRBJ2-2
abundance: .

CDR3nt: TGCGCCAGCGGGGACCGAGACAATGAGCAGTTCTTC
CDR3aa: CASGDRDNEQFF
v_gene: TRBV10-1
d_gene: .
j_gene: TRBJ2-1
abundance: .

CDR3nt: TGTGCCAGCATCCCCCGGTCGACAGGGAACACTGAAGCTTTCTTT
CDR3aa: CASIPRSTGNTEAFF
v_gene: TRBV7-9
d_gene: .
j_gene: TRBJ1-1
abundance: few

CDR3nt: TGTGCCAGTAGTATTTCCCTCGGGGAGACCCAGTACTTC
CDR3aa: CASSISLGETQYF
v_gene: TRBV19
d_gene: .
j_gene: TRBJ2-5
abundance: .

CDR3nt: TGTGCCAGCAGCTTAGGCCGGCCCCGGTTACTCCAAGAGACCCAGTACTTC
CDR3aa: CASSLGRPRLLQETQYF
v_gene: TRBV7-8
d_gene: .
j_gene: TRBJ2-5
abundance: .

CDR3nt: TGTGCCAGCCTCTGGGCGACTAGCACAGATACGCAGTATTTT
CDR3aa: CASLWATSTDTQYF
v_gene: TRBV5-6
d_gene: .
j_gene: TRBJ2-3
abundance: .

CDR3nt: TGTGCCACCTCCAGTCACCAGATTGCCACCGGGGAGCTGTTTTTT
CDR3aa: CATSSHQIATGELFF
v_gene: TRBV19
d_gene: .
j_gene: TRBJ2-2
abundance: .

CDR3nt: TGTGCCAGCAGTTACCCCGGGACTGCCACCGGGGAGCTGTTTTTT
CDR3aa: CASSYPGTATGELFF
v_gene: TRBV6-6
d_gene: .
j_gene: TRBJ2-2
abundance: .

CDR3nt: TGCGCCAGCAGCCAGACAGTCACCGGGGAGCTGTTTTTT
CDR3aa: CASSQTVTGELFF
v_gene: TRBV5-1
d_gene: .
j_gene: TRBJ2-2
abundance: .

CDR3nt: TGTGCCAGCAGTGACGGACGGAGGTCCTACGAGCAGTACTTC
CDR3aa: CASSDGRRSYEQYF
v_gene: TRBV6-1
d_gene: .
j_gene: TRBJ2-7
abundance: .

CDR3nt: TGTGCCAGCAGCCGATGGGAGCGGGCCTACAATGAGCAGTTCTTC
CDR3aa: CASSRWERAYNEQFF
v_gene: TRBV6-1
d_gene: .
j_gene: TRBJ2-1
abundance: .

CDR3nt: TGTGCCAGCAGCGTTAGGCCCACTAATGAAAAACTGTTTTTT
CDR3aa: CASSVRPTNEKLFF
v_gene: TRBV9
d_gene: .
j_gene: TRBJ1-4
abundance: .

CDR3nt: TGTGCCAGCAGTGAAGTAAAAGGTCCGAGGATCGTCCACGAGCAGTACTTC
CDR3aa: CASSEVKGPRIVHEQYF
v_gene: TRBV6-1
d_gene: .
j_gene: TRBJ2-7
abundance: .

CDR3nt: TGTGCCAGCAGTGAGCCAACGGACAGGTTTGGCTACACCTTC
CDR3aa: CASSEPTDRFGYTF
v_gene: TRBV6-4
d_gene: TRBD1
j_gene: TRBJ1-2
abundance: once

CDR3nt: TGTGCCAGCAGCGCCCGACTAGCGGCAGCCCAAGAGACCCAGTACTTC
CDR3aa: CASSARLAAAQETQYF
v_gene: TRBV9
d_gene: TRBD2
j_gene: TRBJ2-5
abundance: .

CDR3nt: TGTGCCAGCAGCCGAGGACAGTACGAGCAGTACTTC
CDR3aa: CASSRGQYEQYF
v_gene: TRBV7-9
d_gene: .
j_gene: TRBJ2-7
abundance: .

CDR3nt: TGTGCCAGCAGCTTCCCCCTCTACGAGCAGTACTTC
CDR3aa: CASSFPLYEQYF
v_gene: TRBV11-2
d_gene: .
j_gene: TRBJ2-7
abundance: .

CDR3nt: TGTGCCAGCAGCTTAGAGGGGGGGACTAGCGGGCCCTCCTACGAGCAGTACTTC
CDR3aa: CASSLEGGTSGPSYEQYF
v_gene: TRBV7-9
d_gene: TRBD2
j_gene: TRBJ2-7
abundance: .

CDR3nt: TGTGCCAGCTCACCTACTAGGACTAGCGGGAGGAGGTACAATGAGCAGTTCTTC
CDR3aa: CASSPTRTSGRRYNEQFF
v_gene: TRBV18
d_gene: TRBD2
j_gene: TRBJ2-1
abundance: .

CDR3nt: TGTGCCAGCTCACCAAAAGGGGGGGGCTCTGGGGCCAACGTCCTGACTTTC
CDR3aa: CASSPKGGGSGANVLTF
v_gene: TRBV18
d_gene: .
j_gene: TRBJ2-6
abundance: once

CDR3nt: TGCGCCAGCAGCTTGGACCCTAGCAATCAGCCCCAGCATTTT
CDR3aa: CASSLDPSNQPQHF
v_gene: TRBV5-1
d_gene: .
j_gene: TRBJ1-5
abundance: .

CDR3nt: TGCGCCAGCAGCTCGAGCCTGGGTGGGGCCAACGTCCTGACTTTC
CDR3aa: CASSSSLGGANVLTF
v_gene: TRBV5-1
d_gene: .
j_gene: TRBJ2-6
abundance: .

CDR3nt: TGTGCCAGCAGCTCGGGGGGTGGAACTAATGAAAAACTGTTTTTT
CDR3aa: CASSSGGGTNEKLFF
v_gene: TRBV5-4
d_gene: .
j_gene: TRBJ1-4
abundance: .

CDR3nt: TGCGCCAGCAGCTTGCAGCGGGCAGGGGGAGGCTACACCTTC
CDR3aa: CASSLQRAGGGYTF
v_gene: TRBV5-1
d_gene: TRBD1
j_gene: TRBJ1-2
abundance: .

CDR3nt: TGTGTCAGAAGCTTAGGTCGAAAACTAGCGAGGAGCACAGATACGCAGTATTTT
CDR3aa: CVRSLGRKLARSTDTQYF
v_gene: TRBV7-5
d_gene: .
j_gene: TRBJ2-3
abundance: .